The clone carrying this TCR beta chain has more than one count but fewer than ten. Germline V CDR1 and CDR2: LGHNA, YNFKEQ. The CDR3 loop spans 16 amino acids. Deletions cut 2 bases from V and 0 bases from J, with 11 bases between. This sample is part of a study of T-cell reconstitution after alpha-beta-depleted transplantation in children. Researchers prepared the TCRbeta library using unique molecular identifiers, the study reports. TCRdb passed the PCR reads through MiXCR, listing each CDR3 protein once. The sample records about 270,000 distinct CDR3 sequences, more than 9% being singletons. The source of this sequence is a human donor who donated a stem cell graft to a child with SCID. The sample was PBMCs from the stem cell graft donor, taken from the stem cell graft. This chain uses TRBV4-2 with TRBJ1-5, with a weak D call TRBD1 (6 bases). Here the CDR3 reads CASSQRAGDSNQPQHF. The CDR3 nucleotides read TGTGCCAGCAGCCAAAGGGCAGGGGATAGCAATCAGCCCCAGCATTTT.